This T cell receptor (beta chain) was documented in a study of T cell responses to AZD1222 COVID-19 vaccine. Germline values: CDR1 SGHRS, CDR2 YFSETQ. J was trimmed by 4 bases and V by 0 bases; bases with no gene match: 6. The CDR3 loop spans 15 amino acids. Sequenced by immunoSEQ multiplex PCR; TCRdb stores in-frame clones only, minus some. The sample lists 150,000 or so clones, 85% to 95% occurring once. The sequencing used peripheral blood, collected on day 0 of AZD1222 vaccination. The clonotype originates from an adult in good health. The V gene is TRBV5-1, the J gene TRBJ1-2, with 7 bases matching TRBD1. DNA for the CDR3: TGCGCCAGCAGCTTGGGGTTAGACAGGGTCTATGGCTACACCTTC. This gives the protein CASSLGLDRVYGYTF.